Presented here are 15 T cell receptor beta chains from one specimen sequenced in a study of human T cells and chemical hapten exposure. Time point: pre-sensitization, week 0. The treatment is: therapeutic diphenylcyclopropenone sensitization with weekly scalp DPC. TCRdb recomputed calls from the RACE reads with MiXCR, one row per CDR3 protein. The sample records some 98,000 distinct CDR3 sequences, approximately 11% being singletons. Here the sequenced sample was whole blood, taken in connection with sensitization to the hapten diphenylcyclopropenone (DPC). These receptors came from a woman in her sixties with alopecia areata. Some clones in this sample may be carry-over from other donors' samples.

In its sample, this clonotype was seen many times. For the CDR3, the DNA is TGTGCCAGCAGTTCTTCTAACTATGGCTACACCTTC. Protein sequence: CASSSSNYGYTF. The chain couples TRBV27 to TRBJ1-2; D remains ambiguous. This CDR3 spans 12 amino acids. The germline V gene encodes CDR1 MNHEY and CDR2 SMNVEV (reference sequence). Trimming cost V 4 bases and J 0 bases, with 3 bases left between them.

The genes are TRBV6-2 or TRBV6-3 and TRBJ1-6, with 9 positions matching TRBD1. The CDR3 is 14 residues long. V lost 6 bases and J lost 5; bases outside the gene matches: 2. CDR1 and CDR2 from the germline V gene are MNHEY and SVGEGT. For the CDR3, the DNA is TGTGCCAGCAGGGACAGGGGTAATAATTCACCCCTCCACTTT. The encoded protein is CASRDRGNNSPLHF.

This clonotype was seen repeatedly, ten times or more. V is TRBV7-6 and J is TRBJ2-1; the match to TRBD2 covers 12 bases. Germline V gene sequence: CDR1 SGHVS, CDR2 FNYEAQ. J was trimmed by 0 bases and V by 4 bases; bases with no gene match: 10. The CDR3 length is 19 residues. The DNA for the CDR3 is TGTGCCAGCAGCTCCCTAGCGGGGGGGCCAGAGAGCTCCTACAATGAGCAGTTCTTC. This sequence encodes CASSSLAGGPESSYNEQFF.

This clonotype was recorded a few times. The rearrangement joins TRBV7-8 to TRBJ2-3; 11 bases are shared with TRBD1. This CDR3 comprises 18 residues. Germline trimming cut 0 bases from V and 2 bases from J; bases unmatched to any gene: 7. Germline V CDR1 and CDR2: SGHVS, FQNEAQ. This chain's CDR3 is CASSLAIGGQGDTDTQYF. CDR3 nucleotides: TGTGCCAGCAGCTTAGCGATAGGGGGACAGGGGGACACAGATACGCAGTATTTT.

This clonotype was counted only a few times. The gene calls are TRBV7-6 and TRBJ1-5, with 9 bases aligning to TRBD1. Losses at the gene ends were 5 bases for V and 6 bases for J; bases not matched to a gene: 8. The germline gives CDR1 SGHVS, CDR2 FNYEAQ. The CDR3 sequence is 15 residues long. Written as DNA, the CDR3 is TGTGCCAGCAGCAAAACAGGGGGCGCGGGTCAGCCCCAGCATTTT. Protein sequence: CASSKTGGAGQPQHF.

This clonotype was observed at least ten times. The V gene is TRBV12-3 or TRBV12-4, the J gene TRBJ1-5, with TRBD1 matching 7 bases. V shed 5 bases and J 1 base; nucleotides not matched to a gene: 8. This CDR3 spans 16 amino acids. The CDR3 is CASSIEGAPSNQPQHF. For the CDR3, the DNA is TGTGCCAGCAGTATAGAGGGGGCGCCCAGCAATCAGCCCCAGCATTTT.

The chain has TRBV20-1 and TRBJ1-4, with 8 nucleotides matching TRBD1. With V trimmed by 6 bases and J by 3 bases, 9 bases remained unmatched. This CDR3 has 15 residues. CDR1 and CDR2 (germline): DFQATT, SNEGSKA (reference sequence). CDR3 in DNA: TGCAGTGCGCGAGACAGGGGTTATTCTAATGAAAAACTGTTTTTT. Its translation is CSARDRGYSNEKLFF.

This clonotype has only one observation. A read error is possible here, since a much larger clone lies one base away. The chain employs TRBV20-1 and TRBJ2-5, with D possibly being TRBD1 (5 bases). The germline V and J ends were trimmed by 1 base and 1 base, with 13 bases remaining between them. This CDR3 contains 15 residues. Germline values: CDR1 DFQATT, CDR2 SNEGSKA (reference sequence). Written as DNA, the CDR3 is TGCAGTGCTAGAGGTCCCCCAGGGTTCCAAGAGACCCAGTACTTC. Amino acid sequence: CSARGPPGFQETQYF.

In its sample, this clonotype was seen many times. The chain carries TRBV20-1 and TRBJ1-1; TRBD1 agrees at 7 bases. Per germline, CDR1 DFQATT and CDR2 SNEGSKA (reference sequence). V lost 5 bases and J lost 1; bases outside the gene matches: 4. The CDR3 extends over 13 amino acids. DNA of the CDR3: TGCAGTGCTCCCAGGGGGGGGAACACTGAAGCTTTCTTT. Protein sequence: CSAPRGGNTEAFF.

The chain employs TRBV10-3 and TRBJ1-6; D perhaps matches TRBD1 (5 bases). The CDR3 sequence is 15 residues long. Trimming pared 3 bases from V and 9 bases from J, leaving 15 bases between. Germline CDR1 and CDR2: ENHRY and SYGVKD. For the CDR3, the DNA is TGTGCCATCAGTGATCAGGGAATAGAAATTTCACCCCTCCACTTT. It yields the protein CAISDQGIEISPLHF.

In its sample, this clonotype was seen a few times. The chain carries TRBV4-2 and TRBJ2-1; 9 bases align to TRBD2. With 3 bases clipped from V and 8 bases from J, the junction kept 14 bases outside the gene matches. Germline-derived CDR1 and CDR2 are LGHNA and YNFKEQ. The CDR3 runs 17 residues. CDR3 nucleotides: TGTGCCAGCAGCCAGGAGGGTGGCGGGGGGGCTGGCGATGAGCAGTTCTTC. This gives the protein CASSQEGGGGAGDEQFF.

Only a few counts were recorded for this clonotype. The chain couples TRBV2 to TRBJ1-2; no clear D gene. Germline assignment: CDR1 SNHLY and CDR2 FYNNEI. The V end lost 3 bases, the J end lost 2 bases, and 4 bases lay between the germline ends. CDR3 size: 12 residues. This CDR3 reads CASSERNYGYTF. The CDR3 DNA reads as TGTGCCAGCAGTGAGCGGAACTATGGCTACACCTTC.

This clonotype was seen many times. The V gene is TRBV6-2 or TRBV6-3, the J gene TRBJ1-1; no reliable D call. V shed 3 bases and J shed 4 bases, with 15 bases lying between them. The germline gives CDR1 MNHEY, CDR2 SVGEGT. There are 15 residues in the CDR3. The CDR3 region is CASSYRRGVVTEAFF. The CDR3 DNA sequence: TGTGCCAGCAGTTATCGGAGAGGTGTTGTCACTGAAGCTTTCTTT.

This clonotype has at least ten counts. The CDR3 protein is CASSLTPSGGADLAKNIQYF. DNA of the CDR3: TGTGCCAGCAGCTTAACTCCTAGCGGGGGGGCCGACTTAGCCAAAAACATTCAGTACTTC. J is TRBJ2-4 and V is TRBV11-2; 12 bases line up with TRBD2. Per the germline V gene, CDR1 is SGHAT and CDR2 is FQNNGV. V trimming: 2 bases; J trimming: 0 bases; junction bases outside the gene matches: 11. The CDR3 is 20 residues long.

For this clonotype: A read error may produce the germline difference seen at one junction end. The gene calls are TRBV7-7 and TRBJ2-2; 9 nucleotides line up with TRBD2. This CDR3 is 16 amino acids long. Germline loops: CDR1 SSHAT, CDR2 FNYEAQ (reference sequence). This CDR3 is CASSRGLATSTGELFF. CDR3 sequence (DNA): TGTGCTAGCAGCCGAGGACTAGCGACTTCCACCGGGGAGCTGTTTTTT. Looking up the rest from reference TRBV7-7 and TRBJ2-2 gives the full variable domain: GAGVSQSPRYKVTKRGQDVTLRCDPISSHATLYWYQQALGQGPEFLTYFNYEAQPDKSGLPSDRFSAERPEGSISTLTIQRTEQRDSAMYRCASSRGLATSTGELFFGEGSRLTVL.